This T cell receptor beta chain was identified during a study of vaccination effects on CD4 cells after COVID-19. In the ViraFEST assay, antigen-specific CD4+ clonotypes were identified by expansion after peptide-pool stimulation. At the end of nine to ten days of culture, CD4+ T cells were isolated. Each participant was given two doses of one vaccine (BNT162b2 or mRNA-1273). Neither prior SARS-CoV-2 infection nor positive nucleocapsid antibodies were present in the vaccine recipients. This table comes from immunoSEQ multiplex PCR, and its TCRdb copy is limited to in-frame clones, with some not included. This table has roughly 43,000 clones, about four fifths appearing once. Comments on this clone: What it binds is not known.

Material: CD4+ T cells from PBMCs cultured with HCoV-OC43 spike peptides, obtained after COVID-19 vaccination. Subset specified: HCoV-OC43 spike overlapping peptide pool stimulation. The sequence derives from a human donor who received a COVID-19 vaccine.

CDR3 coding DNA: TGTGCCAGCTCACCACCTGGCGGGGTAGGCTACACCTTC. Its protein product is CASSPPGGVGYTF. This chain links TRBV18 with TRBJ1-2; D unclear. This CDR3 is 13 amino acids long. Trimming took 0 bases from V and 8 from J, leaving 10 bases between them. Germline V lookup: CDR1 KGHSH, CDR2 LQKENI. Together with reference TRBV18 and TRBJ1-2, the CDR3 gives the full variable domain: NAGVMQNPRHLVRRRGQEARLRCSPMKGHSHVYWYRQLPEEGLKFMVYLQKENIIDESGMPKERFSAEFPKEGPSILRIQQVVRGDSAAYFCASSPPGGVGYTFGSGTRLTVV.